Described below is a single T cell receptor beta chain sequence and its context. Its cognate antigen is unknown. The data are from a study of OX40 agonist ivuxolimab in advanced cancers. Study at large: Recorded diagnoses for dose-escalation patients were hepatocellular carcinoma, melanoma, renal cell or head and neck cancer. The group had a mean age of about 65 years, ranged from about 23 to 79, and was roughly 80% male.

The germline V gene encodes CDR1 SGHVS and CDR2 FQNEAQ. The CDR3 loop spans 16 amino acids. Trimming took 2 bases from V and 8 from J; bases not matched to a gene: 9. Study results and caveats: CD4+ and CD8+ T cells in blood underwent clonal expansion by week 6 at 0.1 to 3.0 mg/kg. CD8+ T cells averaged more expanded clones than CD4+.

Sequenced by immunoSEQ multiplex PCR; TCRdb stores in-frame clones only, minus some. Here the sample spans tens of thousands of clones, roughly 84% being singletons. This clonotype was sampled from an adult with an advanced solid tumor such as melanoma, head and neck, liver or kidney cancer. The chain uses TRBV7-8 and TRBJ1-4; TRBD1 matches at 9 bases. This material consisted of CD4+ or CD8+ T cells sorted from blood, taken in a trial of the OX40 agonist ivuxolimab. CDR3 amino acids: CASSLSRTGDTEKLFF. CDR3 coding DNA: TGTGCCAGCAGCTTATCCAGGACAGGGGATACAGAAAAACTGTTTTTT.